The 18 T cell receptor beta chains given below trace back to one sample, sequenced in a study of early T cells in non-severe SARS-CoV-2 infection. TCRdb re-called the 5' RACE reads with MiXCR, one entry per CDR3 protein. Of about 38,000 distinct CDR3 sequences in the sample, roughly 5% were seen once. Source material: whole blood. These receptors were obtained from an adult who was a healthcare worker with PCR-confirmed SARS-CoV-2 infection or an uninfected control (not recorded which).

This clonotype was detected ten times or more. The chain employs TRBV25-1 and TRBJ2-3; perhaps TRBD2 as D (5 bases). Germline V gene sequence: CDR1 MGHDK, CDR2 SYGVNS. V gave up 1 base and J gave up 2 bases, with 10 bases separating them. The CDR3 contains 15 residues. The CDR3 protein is CASSESTGNTDTQYF. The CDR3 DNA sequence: TGTGCCAGCAGTGAATCGACGGGAAACACAGATACGCAGTATTTT.

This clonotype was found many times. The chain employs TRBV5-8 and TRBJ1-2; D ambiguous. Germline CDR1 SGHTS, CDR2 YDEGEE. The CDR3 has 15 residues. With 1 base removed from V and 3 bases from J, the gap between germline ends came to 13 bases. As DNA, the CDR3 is TGTGCCAGCAGCTTGATATCAGGCTCTCACTATGGCTACACCTTC. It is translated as CASSLISGSHYGYTF.

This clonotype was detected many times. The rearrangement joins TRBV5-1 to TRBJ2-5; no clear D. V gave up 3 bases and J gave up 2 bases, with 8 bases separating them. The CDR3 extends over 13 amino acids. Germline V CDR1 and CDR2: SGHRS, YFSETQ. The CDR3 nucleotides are TGCGCCAGCAGCTCCGCAAGTCAAGAGACCCAGTACTTC. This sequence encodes CASSSASQETQYF.

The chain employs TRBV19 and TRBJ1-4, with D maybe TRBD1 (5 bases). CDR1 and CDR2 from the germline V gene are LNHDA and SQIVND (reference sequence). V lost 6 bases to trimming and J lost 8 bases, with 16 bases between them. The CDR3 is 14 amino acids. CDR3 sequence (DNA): TGTGCCAGTAGCCAGCGGGGCCTTGGAGAAAAACTGTTTTTT. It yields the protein CASSQRGLGEKLFF.

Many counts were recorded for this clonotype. The CDR3 nucleotides read TGTGCCAGTGGCCGCATGAACACTGAAGCTTTCTTT. Translated: CASGRMNTEAFF. V usage is TRBV13 and J usage is TRBJ1-1; no clear D gene. Trimming removed 9 bases from V and 0 bases from J, with 8 bases in between. CDR3 length: 12 residues. Looked up from germline, CDR1 is PRHDT and CDR2 is FYEKMQ (reference sequence).

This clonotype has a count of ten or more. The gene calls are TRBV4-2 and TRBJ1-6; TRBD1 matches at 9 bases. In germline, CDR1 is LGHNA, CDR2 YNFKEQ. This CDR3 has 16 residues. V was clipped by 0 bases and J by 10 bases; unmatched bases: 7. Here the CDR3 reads CASSQEPGQGTSPLHF. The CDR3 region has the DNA TGTGCCAGCAGCCAAGAACCGGGACAGGGAACCTCACCCCTCCACTTT.

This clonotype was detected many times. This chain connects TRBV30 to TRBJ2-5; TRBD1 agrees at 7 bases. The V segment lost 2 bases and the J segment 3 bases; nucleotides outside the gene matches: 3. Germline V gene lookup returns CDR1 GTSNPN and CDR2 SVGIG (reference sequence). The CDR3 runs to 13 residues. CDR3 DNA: TGTGCCTGGAGTCCTGGGACAGAAGAGACCCAGTACTTC. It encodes CAWSPGTEETQYF.

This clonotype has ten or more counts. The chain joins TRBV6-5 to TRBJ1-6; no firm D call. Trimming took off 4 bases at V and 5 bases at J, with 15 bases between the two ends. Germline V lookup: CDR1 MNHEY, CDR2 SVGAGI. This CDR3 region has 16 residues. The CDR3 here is CASSLTYSQNNSPLHF. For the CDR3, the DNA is TGTGCCAGCAGTTTAACCTATTCTCAGAATAATTCACCCCTCCACTTT.

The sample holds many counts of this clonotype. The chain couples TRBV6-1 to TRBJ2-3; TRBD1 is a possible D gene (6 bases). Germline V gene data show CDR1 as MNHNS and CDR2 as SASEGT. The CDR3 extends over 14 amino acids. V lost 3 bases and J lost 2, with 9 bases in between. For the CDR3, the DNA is TGTGCCAGCAGTGACAGGGGACCCACAGATACGCAGTATTTT. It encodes CASSDRGPTDTQYF.

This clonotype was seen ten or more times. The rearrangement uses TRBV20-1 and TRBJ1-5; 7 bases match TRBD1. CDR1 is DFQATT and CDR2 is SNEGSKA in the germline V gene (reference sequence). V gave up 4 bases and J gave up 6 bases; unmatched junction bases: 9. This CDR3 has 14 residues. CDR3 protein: CSAIVGQGVQPQHF. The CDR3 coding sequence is TGCAGTGCTATCGTGGGTCAGGGGGTTCAGCCCCAGCATTTT.

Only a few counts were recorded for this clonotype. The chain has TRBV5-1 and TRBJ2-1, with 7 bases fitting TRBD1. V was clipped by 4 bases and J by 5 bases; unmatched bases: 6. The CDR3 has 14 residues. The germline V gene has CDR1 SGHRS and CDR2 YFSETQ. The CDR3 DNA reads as TGCGCCAGCAGCACAGGACAGGATAACAATGAGCAGTTCTTC. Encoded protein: CASSTGQDNNEQFF.

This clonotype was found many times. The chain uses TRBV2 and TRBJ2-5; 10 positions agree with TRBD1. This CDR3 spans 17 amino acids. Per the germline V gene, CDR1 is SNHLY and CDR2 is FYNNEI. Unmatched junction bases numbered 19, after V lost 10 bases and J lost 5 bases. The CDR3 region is CAKQLQGDRGIPETQYF. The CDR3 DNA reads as TGTGCCAAACAGTTACAGGGGGACAGGGGCATTCCGGAGACCCAGTACTTC.

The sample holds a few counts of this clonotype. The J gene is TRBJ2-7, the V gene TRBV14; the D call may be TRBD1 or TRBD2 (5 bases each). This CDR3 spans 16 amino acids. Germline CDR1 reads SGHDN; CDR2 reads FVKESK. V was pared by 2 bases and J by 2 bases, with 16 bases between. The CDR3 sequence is CASSQSDRDRPYEQYF. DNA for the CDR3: TGTGCCAGCAGCCAATCCGACCGGGACCGACCCTACGAGCAGTACTTC.

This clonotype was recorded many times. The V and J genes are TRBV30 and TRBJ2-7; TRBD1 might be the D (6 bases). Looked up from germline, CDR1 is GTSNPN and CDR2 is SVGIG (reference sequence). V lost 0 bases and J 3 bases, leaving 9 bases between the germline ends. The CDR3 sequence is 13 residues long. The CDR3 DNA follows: TGTGCCTGGAGTGTCTCGACAGGCTACGAGCAGTACTTC. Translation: CAWSVSTGYEQYF.

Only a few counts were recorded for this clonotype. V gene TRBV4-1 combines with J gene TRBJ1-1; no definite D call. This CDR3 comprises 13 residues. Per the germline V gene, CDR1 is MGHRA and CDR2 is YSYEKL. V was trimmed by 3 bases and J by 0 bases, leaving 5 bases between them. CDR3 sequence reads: CASSHPLNTEAFF. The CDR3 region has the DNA TGCGCCAGCAGCCATCCCCTGAACACTGAAGCTTTCTTT.

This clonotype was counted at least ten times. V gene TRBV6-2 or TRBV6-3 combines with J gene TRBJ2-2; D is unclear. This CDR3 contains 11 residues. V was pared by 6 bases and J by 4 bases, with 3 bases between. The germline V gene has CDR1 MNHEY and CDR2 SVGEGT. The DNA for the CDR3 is TGTGCCAGCAGGGGCACCGGGGAGCTGTTTTTT. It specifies CASRGTGELFF.

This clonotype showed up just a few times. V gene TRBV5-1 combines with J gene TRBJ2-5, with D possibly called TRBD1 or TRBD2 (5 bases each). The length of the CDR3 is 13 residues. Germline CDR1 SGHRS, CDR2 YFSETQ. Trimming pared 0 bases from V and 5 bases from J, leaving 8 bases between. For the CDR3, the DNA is TGCGCCAGCAGCTTGGTCGGGGACGAGACCCAGTACTTC. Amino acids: CASSLVGDETQYF.

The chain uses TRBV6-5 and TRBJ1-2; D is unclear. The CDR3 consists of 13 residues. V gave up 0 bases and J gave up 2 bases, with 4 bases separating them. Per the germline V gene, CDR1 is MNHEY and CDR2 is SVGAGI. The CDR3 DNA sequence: TGTGCCAGCAGTTACTCCAAAAACTATGGCTACACCTTC. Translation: CASSYSKNYGYTF.